This is a list of T cell receptor beta chains from one sample in a study of T cell changes during pregnancy in multiple sclerosis. Repertoires were generated with immunoSEQ multiplex PCR, while TCRdb's copy carries only in-frame clones and drops some. Found here are some 36,000 clones, more than 75% of them singletons; the top ten hold approximately 4.5%. The source material was peripheral blood, sampled in the second trimester of pregnancy. Receptors were obtained from a female donor in good health, enrolled as a control in a pregnancy study. The CDR3 runs from the conserved cysteine through the conserved F or W. Each record gives: CDR3 DNA, CDR3 protein, V gene, J gene, D gene, clone size. D genes are given only for firm matches. Some rows have no size entry. The others give once, few or many, or a class for an expanded clone.

CDR3nt: TGTGCCAGCAGCGACAGGGCCCGAGGCGAGCAGTACTTC
CDR3aa: CASSDRARGEQYF
v_gene: TRBV9
j_gene: TRBJ2-7
d_gene: NA
abundance: NA

CDR3nt: TGTGCCAGCAGTGGATCACAGGGGGCGTTTGGGGCCAACGTCCTGACTTTC
CDR3aa: CASSGSQGAFGANVLTF
v_gene: TRBV7-9
j_gene: TRBJ2-6
d_gene: TRBD1
abundance: NA

CDR3nt: TGTGCCAGCGTGTTCCAGGGGCTAGGGGAAAAACTGTTTTTT
CDR3aa: CASVFQGLGEKLFF
v_gene: TRBV6-6
j_gene: TRBJ1-4
d_gene: NA
abundance: NA

CDR3nt: TGCGCCAGCAGCCACCCGACTCTCGGAGGGGTTGGCACTGAAGCTTTCTTT
CDR3aa: CASSHPTLGGVGTEAFF
v_gene: TRBV4-1
j_gene: TRBJ1-1
d_gene: NA
abundance: few

CDR3nt: TGTGCCAGCAGCTTAGTACGCGCTAGCGGGAGAAATGAGCAGTTCTTC
CDR3aa: CASSLVRASGRNEQFF
v_gene: TRBV7-2
j_gene: TRBJ2-1
d_gene: TRBD2
abundance: NA

CDR3nt: TGTGCCAGCAGTCCCACGCGACTAGCAGCTGATCGGCGGGAGCAGTACTTC
CDR3aa: CASSPTRLAADRREQYF
v_gene: TRBV27
j_gene: TRBJ2-7
d_gene: TRBD2
abundance: NA

CDR3nt: TGTGCCAGCAGACGGAGCTCCTACGAGCAGTACTTC
CDR3aa: CASRRSSYEQYF
v_gene: TRBV27
j_gene: TRBJ2-7
d_gene: NA
abundance: NA

CDR3nt: TGCGCCAGCAGCCACCAGGACAGGTCGAACACTGAAGCTTTCTTT
CDR3aa: CASSHQDRSNTEAFF
v_gene: TRBV5-1
j_gene: TRBJ1-1
d_gene: TRBD1
abundance: NA

CDR3nt: TGCAGCGTTGGGGGCAAAATGAACACTGAAGCTTTCTTT
CDR3aa: CSVGGKMNTEAFF
v_gene: TRBV29-1
j_gene: TRBJ1-1
d_gene: NA
abundance: few

CDR3nt: TGTGCCAGTAGTCCGTTGACACGGGAGGCTGAAGCTTTCTTT
CDR3aa: CASSPLTREAEAFF
v_gene: TRBV19
j_gene: TRBJ1-1
d_gene: NA
abundance: NA

CDR3nt: TGTGCCAGTAGTATATCATCTCGCGGGGCCCATCAAGAGACCCAGTACTTC
CDR3aa: CASSISSRGAHQETQYF
v_gene: TRBV19
j_gene: TRBJ2-5
d_gene: NA
abundance: NA

CDR3nt: TGTGCCAGCAAGGGGCAGGGGGTCGGTGGCTACACCTTC
CDR3aa: CASKGQGVGGYTF
v_gene: TRBV6-5
j_gene: TRBJ1-2
d_gene: TRBD1
abundance: NA

CDR3nt: TGTGCCAGCAGCCTAAGGACTAGCACAGATACGCAGTATTTT
CDR3aa: CASSLRTSTDTQYF
v_gene: TRBV9
j_gene: TRBJ2-3
d_gene: NA
abundance: NA

CDR3nt: TGTGCCAGTAGTATAACAGGGACCCCACACCGTACACAGTATTTT
CDR3aa: CASSITGTPHRTQYF
v_gene: TRBV19
j_gene: TRBJ2-3
d_gene: NA
abundance: NA

CDR3nt: TGTGCCAGCAGTTTATCGGCAGGGGATAGAAACTATGGCTACACCTTC
CDR3aa: CASSLSAGDRNYGYTF
v_gene: TRBV27
j_gene: TRBJ1-2
d_gene: NA
abundance: NA

CDR3nt: TGTGCCAGCAGTTTATTGGTACTAGCGGGAGACAATGAGCAGTTCTTC
CDR3aa: CASSLLVLAGDNEQFF
v_gene: TRBV28
j_gene: TRBJ2-1
d_gene: TRBD2
abundance: few

CDR3nt: TGTGCCAGCAGTTACTTTCGAGAGGGAAGGGATACGCAGTATTTT
CDR3aa: CASSYFREGRDTQYF
v_gene: TRBV6-5
j_gene: TRBJ2-3
d_gene: NA
abundance: NA

CDR3nt: TGTGCCAGCACCCCGCGGGACAGTTTCTACAATGAGCAGTTCTTC
CDR3aa: CASTPRDSFYNEQFF
v_gene: TRBV27
j_gene: TRBJ2-1
d_gene: NA
abundance: NA

CDR3nt: TGTGCCAGCAGTTGGACGTTAAGTACCGGGGACACTGAAGCTTTCTTT
CDR3aa: CASSWTLSTGDTEAFF
v_gene: TRBV27
j_gene: TRBJ1-1
d_gene: NA
abundance: NA

CDR3nt: TGTGCCAGCAGCGCCATTCAAACTCCGGGACAGCGTACCGGGGAGCTGTTTTTT
CDR3aa: CASSAIQTPGQRTGELFF
v_gene: TRBV21-1
j_gene: TRBJ2-2
d_gene: NA
abundance: NA

CDR3nt: TGTGCCAGCAGCTTGGGCCTAGCGGGGTCGAACACCGGGGAGCTGTTTTTT
CDR3aa: CASSLGLAGSNTGELFF
v_gene: TRBV5-6
j_gene: TRBJ2-2
d_gene: TRBD2
abundance: NA